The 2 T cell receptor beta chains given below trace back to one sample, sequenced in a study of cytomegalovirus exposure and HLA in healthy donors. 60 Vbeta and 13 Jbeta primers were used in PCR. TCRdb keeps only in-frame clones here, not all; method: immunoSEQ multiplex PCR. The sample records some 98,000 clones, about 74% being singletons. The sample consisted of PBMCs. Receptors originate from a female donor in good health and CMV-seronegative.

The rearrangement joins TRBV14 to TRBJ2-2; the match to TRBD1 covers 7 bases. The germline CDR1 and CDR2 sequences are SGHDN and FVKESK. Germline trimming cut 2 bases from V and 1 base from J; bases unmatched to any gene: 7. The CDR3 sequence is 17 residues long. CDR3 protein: CASSQKGATENTGELFF. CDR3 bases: TGTGCCAGCAGCCAAAAGGGGGCCACAGAGAACACCGGGGAGCTGTTTTTT.

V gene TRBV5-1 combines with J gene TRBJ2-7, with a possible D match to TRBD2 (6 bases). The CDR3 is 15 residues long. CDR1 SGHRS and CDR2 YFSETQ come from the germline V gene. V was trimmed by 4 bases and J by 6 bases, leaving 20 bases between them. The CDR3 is CASSPTERASGEQYF. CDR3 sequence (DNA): TGCGCCAGCAGCCCTACTGAGCGGGCCTCGGGCGAGCAGTACTTC.